These T cell receptor beta chains were read from a single sample in a study of cytotoxic CD8 clonotypes in ibrutinib-treated CLL. Method: immunoSEQ multiplex PCR; TCRdb's copy keeps in-frame clones and lacks some. This table holds roughly 220,000 clones, just under 80% found once. This specimen was PBMCs, taken after 12 months of ibrutinib treatment. These receptors all come from a human donor with chronic lymphocytic leukemia. CDR3s include the opening cysteine and the closing phenylalanine or tryptophan. Each record gives: D gene, CDR3 length, J gene, V gene, clone size, CDR3 protein, CDR3 DNA. The D gene is left open where the match is weak. Clone size is shown for a subset of rows, as once, few, many or a class of expanded clone.

>TRBD2|15|TRBJ2-5|TRBV6-1|.
CASSGQRGYQETQYF
TGTGCCAGCAGTGGGCAGCGGGGGTACCAAGAGACCCAGTACTTC
>.|13|TRBJ2-7|TRBV30|.
CAWSRGATYEQYF
TGTGCCTGGAGTAGGGGGGCGACCTACGAGCAGTACTTC
>.|14|TRBJ1-1|TRBV2|.
CASQRGARVTEAFF
TGTGCCAGCCAACGGGGCGCTCGGGTCACTGAAGCTTTCTTT
>.|14|TRBJ1-2|TRBV23-1|.
CASSQQPPWPGYTF
TGCGCCAGCAGTCAACAACCCCCCTGGCCAGGCTACACCTTC
>.|13|TRBJ1-2|TRBV10-3|.
CAISENSGVGYTF
TGTGCCATCAGTGAGAACAGCGGGGTGGGCTACACCTTC
>.|14|TRBJ1-2|TRBV27|.
CASSSRWGSYGYTF
TGTGCCAGCAGTTCACGGTGGGGCAGCTATGGCTACACCTTC
>TRBD1|14|TRBJ1-2|TRBV5-1|.
CASSLTGEFYGYTF
TGCGCCAGCAGCTTGACAGGGGAGTTTTATGGCTACACCTTC
>.|15|TRBJ2-1|TRBV6-1|.
CASSESGYSYNEQFF
TGTGCCAGCAGTGAGTCAGGTTACTCCTACAATGAGCAGTTCTTC
>.|12|TRBJ1-2|TRBV7-9|.
CASSSQGGGYTF
TGTGCCAGCAGCTCGCAGGGAGGTGGCTACACCTTC
>TRBD1|14|TRBJ1-1|TRBV5-4|.
CASSPRDRGTEAFF
TGTGCCAGCAGCCCCCGGGACAGGGGCACTGAAGCTTTCTTT
>.|14|TRBJ2-3|TRBV7-3|.
CASSNNRNTDTQYF
TGTGCCAGCAGCAATAACCGTAACACAGATACGCAGTATTTT
>.|17|TRBJ2-7|TRBV5-4|.
CASSLSLGPTSTYEQYF
TGTGCCAGCAGCTTGTCCCTGGGACCCACTAGCACCTACGAGCAGTACTTC
>.|14|TRBJ2-4|TRBV19|.
CASSISPVNNIQYF
TGTGCCAGTAGTATCAGCCCTGTGAACAACATTCAGTACTTC
>.|15|TRBJ2-7|TRBV28|.
CASSFRGDSSYEQYF
TGTGCCAGCAGTTTCCGAGGGGACTCTAGCTACGAGCAGTACTTC
>.|13|TRBJ1-2|TRBV7-2|few
CASSLGVDYGYTF
TGTGCCAGCAGCTTAGGAGTGGACTATGGCTACACCTTC
>.|13|TRBJ2-7|TRBV7-2|once
CASSLVVGNEQYF
TGTGCCAGCAGCTTAGTAGTAGGAAACGAGCAGTACTTC
>.|14|TRBJ1-5|TRBV7-9|.
CASSLSPLNQPQHF
TGTGCCAGCAGCTTATCCCCCCTCAATCAGCCCCAGCATTTT
>TRBD2|14|TRBJ2-7|TRBV5-1|once
CASSGFGGDYEQYF
TGCGCCAGCAGCGGATTCGGGGGGGACTACGAGCAGTACTTC
>.|13|TRBJ1-4|TRBV29-1|.
CSVASLPGEKLFF
TGCAGCGTTGCTTCTCTCCCCGGGGAAAAACTGTTTTTT
>TRBD2|19|TRBJ2-7|TRBV9|.
CASSVPGGLAGRSSYEQYF
TGTGCCAGCAGCGTCCCTGGGGGGCTAGCGGGCAGGAGCTCCTACGAGCAGTACTTC
>TRBD2|15|TRBJ2-7|TRBV7-8|.
CASSAIAGPAYEQYF
TGTGCCAGCAGCGCTATAGCGGGGCCCGCCTACGAGCAGTACTTC
>.|16|TRBJ2-2|TRBV7-8|once
CASSLTPEGVTGELFF
TGTGCCAGCAGCTTGACACCGGAGGGGGTAACCGGGGAGCTGTTTTTT
>TRBD2|17|TRBJ2-1|TRBV9|.
CARSSWGGGHSYNEQFF
TGTGCCAGATCCTCCTGGGGGGGTGGACACTCCTACAATGAGCAGTTCTTC
>.|13|TRBJ1-5|TRBV27|.
CASSLNGNQPQHF
TGTGCCAGCAGTTTAAACGGAAATCAGCCCCAGCATTTT
>.|14|TRBJ1-1|TRBV28|.
CASSLIQAGTEAFF
TGTGCCAGCAGTTTGATACAGGCGGGGACTGAAGCTTTCTTT
>.|15|TRBJ1-2|TRBV2|many
CASTPQSGTFYGYTF
TGTGCCAGCACCCCCCAATCTGGGACCTTCTATGGCTACACCTTC
>.|12|TRBJ2-3|TRBV5-4|.
CATLGPTDTQYF
TGTGCCACCTTAGGGCCCACGGATACGCAGTATTTT
>TRBD2|19|TRBJ2-3|TRBV27|.
CASSRTPPSGSGRTDTQYF
TGTGCCAGCAGCCGCACCCCACCTAGCGGGAGCGGTCGCACAGATACGCAGTATTTT
>TRBD2|17|TRBJ2-3|TRBV7-9|.
CASSHSRLAGGLDTQYF
TGTGCCAGCAGCCACAGCCGACTAGCGGGAGGATTAGATACGCAGTATTTT
>.|16|TRBJ2-1|TRBV4-1|few
CASSQDGQGGWDEQFF
TGCGCCAGCAGCCAAGACGGACAGGGAGGGTGGGATGAGCAGTTCTTC
>.|12|TRBJ1-1|TRBV6-5|.
CASSYRQSEAFF
TGTGCCAGCAGTTACCGACAATCTGAAGCTTTCTTT
>.|15|TRBJ1-2|TRBV5-6|.
CASSLVAGRGRGYTF
TGTGCCAGCAGCTTGGTGGCGGGAAGAGGGAGAGGCTACACCTTC
>.|14|TRBJ2-3|TRBV2|.
CASSAGADTDTQYF
TGTGCCAGCAGTGCCGGGGCTGACACAGATACGCAGTATTTT
>.|14|TRBJ2-7|TRBV2|.
CASSGQVLSYEQYF
TGTGCCAGCAGCGGACAAGTTCTATCCTACGAGCAGTACTTC
>.|11|TRBJ2-7|TRBV7-9|.
CASSLGGVQYF
TGTGCCAGCAGCTTAGGAGGGGTGCAGTACTTC
>.|15|TRBJ1-5|TRBV4-1|few
CASSPTFMSNQPQHF
TGCGCCAGCAGCCCAACCTTTATGAGCAATCAGCCCCAGCATTTT
>.|13|TRBJ1-2|TRBV10-1|.
CASSEAKTYGYTF
TGCGCCAGCAGTGAAGCAAAGACCTATGGCTACACCTTC
>.|20|TRBJ1-2|TRBV21-1|.
CASRTPPQEDPARVYYGYTF
TGTGCCAGTCGAACGCCACCGCAAGAGGACCCAGCGAGAGTCTACTATGGCTACACCTTC
>.|13|TRBJ1-5|TRBV7-7|.
CASSLGFGQPQHF
TGTGCTAGCAGCTTAGGCTTTGGTCAGCCCCAGCATTTT
>TRBD1|17|TRBJ2-6|TRBV11-2|.
CASRSGTGVSGANVLTF
TGTGCCAGCAGATCCGGGACAGGAGTCTCGGGGGCCAACGTCCTGACTTTC
>.|16|TRBJ1-3|TRBV25-1|.
CASTSMGTSSGNTIYF
TGTGCCAGCACTTCGATGGGCACAAGCTCTGGAAACACCATATATTTT
>.|15|TRBJ1-1|TRBV6-6|.
CASSYGEGLNTEAFF
TGTGCCAGCAGTTACGGTGAGGGGTTGAACACTGAAGCTTTCTTT
>.|15|TRBJ2-1|TRBV5-1|.
CASSFGQDSYNEQFF
TGCGCCAGCAGCTTTGGACAAGACTCCTACAATGAGCAGTTCTTC
>.|16|TRBJ2-5|TRBV5-1|.
CASSLGALARSETQYF
TGCGCCAGCAGCTTAGGGGCCCTAGCGAGGTCGGAGACCCAGTACTTC
>TRBD1|14|TRBJ1-3|TRBV9|few
CASSAGQAGNTIYF
TGTGCCAGCAGCGCCGGACAGGCTGGAAACACCATATATTTT
>.|13|TRBJ1-1|TRBV4-1|once
CASSRGQSTEAFF
TGCGCCAGCAGCCGCGGACAGTCCACTGAAGCTTTCTTT
>TRBD2|13|TRBJ2-7|TRBV7-2|.
CASRLAGAYEQYF
TGTGCCAGCAGGCTAGCGGGAGCCTACGAGCAGTACTTC
>.|15|TRBJ1-5|TRBV28|.
CASSFRQGTWQPQHF
TGTGCCAGCAGTTTTCGGCAGGGTACTTGGCAGCCCCAGCATTTT
>.|14|TRBJ2-7|TRBV27|.
CASTSGKGPYEQYF
TGTGCCAGCACCTCCGGCAAAGGGCCCTACGAGCAGTACTTC
>.|13|TRBJ1-1|TRBV6-4|.
CASSAQPNTEAFF
TGTGCCAGCAGTGCACAGCCGAACACTGAAGCTTTCTTT
>.|14|TRBJ2-3|TRBV5-4|.
CASSLGGAGDTQYF
TGTGCCAGCAGCTTGGGGGGAGCCGGAGATACGCAGTATTTT
>TRBD1|15|TRBJ1-3|TRBV11-2|.
CASSTGALSGNTIYF
TGTGCCAGCAGCACAGGGGCTCTCTCTGGAAACACCATATATTTT
>.|15|TRBJ2-7|TRBV6-1|.
CASSVQDSGNYEQYF
TGTGCCAGCAGTGTACAGGATAGCGGCAATTACGAGCAGTACTTC
>.|12|TRBJ2-1|TRBV27|.
CASSLTLGEQFF
TGTGCCAGCAGTTTGACCCTAGGTGAGCAGTTCTTC
>TRBD1|16|TRBJ2-2|TRBV6-4|.
CASSHRQGGAPGELFF
TGTGCCAGCAGCCATCGACAGGGGGGCGCACCCGGGGAGCTGTTTTTT